The clone carrying this TCR beta chain was seen many times. The data are from a study of low-dose radiotherapy and immunotherapy resistance in tumors. Study details: Given every two weeks, intravenous cyclophosphamide 200 mg/m2 preceded radiation and immunotherapy by one day.

Amplification, which lasted 20 PCR cycles, used a constant-region primer and V-primer adapter to amplify TCRs. TCRdb re-derived calls from the reads in MiXCR, one entry per CDR3 protein. The profile shows some 52,000 distinct CDR3 sequences, roughly 31% of them singletons. As to time point: after trial treatment. Treatment noted: LDRT plus nivolumab, ipilimumab, low-dose cyclophosphamide and aspirin (RACIN trial). Donors were given nivolumab, ipilimumab, aspirin, low-dose cyclophosphamide and low-dose radiotherapy. Those who qualified had advanced solid tumors (lacking tumor-infiltrating lymphocytes). The CDR3 runs to 14 residues. Germline CDR1 SQVTM, CDR2 ANQGSEA. V lost 7 bases and J lost 2, with 17 bases in between.

This TCR was recovered from a male donor with rectosigmoid adenocarcinoma. This chain links TRBV29-1 with TRBJ2-5; D is perhaps TRBD2 (6 bases). The sample in question was PBMCs, obtained after low-dose radiotherapy plus immunotherapy. The CDR3 sequence: CSAKEAGKQETQYF. In DNA, the CDR3 is TGCAGCGCAAAAGAGGCGGGGAAGCAAGAGACCCAGTACTTC.